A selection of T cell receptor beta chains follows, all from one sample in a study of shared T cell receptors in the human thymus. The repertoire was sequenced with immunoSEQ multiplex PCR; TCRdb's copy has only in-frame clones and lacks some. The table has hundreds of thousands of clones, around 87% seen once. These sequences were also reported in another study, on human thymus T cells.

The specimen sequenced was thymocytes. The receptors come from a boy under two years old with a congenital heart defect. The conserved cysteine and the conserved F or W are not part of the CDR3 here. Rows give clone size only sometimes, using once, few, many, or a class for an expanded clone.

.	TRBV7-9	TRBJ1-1	ASSLGWGGLNTEAF
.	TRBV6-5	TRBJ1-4	ASSRTGVEKLF
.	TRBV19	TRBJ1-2	ASSDRGLGYT
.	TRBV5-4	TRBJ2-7	ASSHKGSQI
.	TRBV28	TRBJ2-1	ASSSLAGRSIEEQF
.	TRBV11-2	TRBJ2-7	ASSLGAGGPYEQY
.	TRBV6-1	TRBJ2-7	ASSVGLVYRGDEQY
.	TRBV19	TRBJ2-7	ASKRGESSYEQY
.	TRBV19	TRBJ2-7	ASSPQGLAGGAHEQY
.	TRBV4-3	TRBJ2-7	ASSQLATPSSYEQY
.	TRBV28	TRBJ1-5	ASSTRGKGSNQPQH
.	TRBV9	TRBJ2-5	ASSVGEGQGETQY
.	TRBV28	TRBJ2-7	ASSFGTNSYEQY
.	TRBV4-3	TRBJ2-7	ASSQDLQRGHYEQY
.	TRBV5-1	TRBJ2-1	ASIGGQGSDYNEQF
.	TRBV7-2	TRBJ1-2	ASSSGGLGGYT
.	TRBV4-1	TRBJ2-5	ASSQDRRAGDQETQY
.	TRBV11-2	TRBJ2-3	ASSQQTSGVKDTQY
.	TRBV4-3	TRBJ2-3	ASSQDPSGPTDTQY
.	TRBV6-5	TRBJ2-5	ASSYSNRVGETQY
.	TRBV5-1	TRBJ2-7	ASSWAQKGGPSYEQY
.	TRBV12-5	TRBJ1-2	ASGSVSDSRFNYGYT
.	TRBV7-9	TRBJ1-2	ASGVLGTPLGYT
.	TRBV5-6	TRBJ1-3	ASSLQPDREGGNTIY
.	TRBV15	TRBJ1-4	ATSRDRGGIEKLF
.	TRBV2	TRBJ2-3	ASSHKRTSGRAISGG
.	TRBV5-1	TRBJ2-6	ASSPGAWANVLT
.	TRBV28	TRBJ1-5	ASSPTSGQGLSNQPQH
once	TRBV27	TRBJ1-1	ASSIGLVNTEAF
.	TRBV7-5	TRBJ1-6	ARSPGLHTGGPLH
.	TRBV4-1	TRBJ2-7	ASSQIGLGGYYEQY
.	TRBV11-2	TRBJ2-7	ASRDSVSSYEQY
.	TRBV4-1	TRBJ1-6	ASSQSLPVASSYNSPLH
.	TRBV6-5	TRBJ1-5	ASSPDSSNQPQH
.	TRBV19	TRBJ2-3	ASSILLAGVLDTQY
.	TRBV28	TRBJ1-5	ASSLSPPGRGGQPQH
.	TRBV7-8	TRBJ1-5	ASSLASRTSKPQPQH
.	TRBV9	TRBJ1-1	ASSPGQGQFEAF
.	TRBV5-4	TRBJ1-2	ASSFEQGLNYGYT
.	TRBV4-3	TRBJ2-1	ASSPDRRHYNEQF
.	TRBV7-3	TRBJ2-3	ASSLIFFYTDTQY
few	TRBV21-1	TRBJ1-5	ASSKEGLGQGVSGPSQPQH
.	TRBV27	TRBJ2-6	ASSSQGARKAGANVLT
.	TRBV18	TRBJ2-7	ASSPLPSSYEQY
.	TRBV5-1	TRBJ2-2	ASKVPGLGGELF
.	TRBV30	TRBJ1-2	AWSTTRRHEEDGYGYT
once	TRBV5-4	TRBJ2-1	ASSFPDRASGSGSEQF